Below are 18 T cell receptor beta chains sequenced from a single sample in a study of CD8+ T cells in alopecia areata (dated by TCRdb to between 2018 and 2020). The protocol used for the library was the immunoSEQ multiplex PCR assay. For TCR sequencing, RNA was extracted from every sample and reverse transcribed into cDNA to serve as template. TCRdb obtained this table from immuneACCESS and retained in-frame rearrangements with V and J assigned. These tables miss some clones; where compared with another copy, unresolved V genes account for less than half of the shortfall, and the remainder is unexplained. This sample has about 200,000 clones in its table, and 50% to 70% of those were observed once. The ten largest clones take up about 1.3% of the sample. The treatment or condition label here, explained by the study, means: oral pan-JAK inhibitor, 5-10 mg twice daily. Sequenced material: CD4+ T cells sorted from blood, taken around week 50, from a patient treated with tofacitinib. All receptors derive from a human donor with alopecia areata.

The CDR3 is CASSPRAGNQPQHF. The CDR3 DNA follows: TGTGCCAGCAGCCCCCGGGCTGGCAATCAGCCCCAGCATTTT. The chain uses TRBV7-2 and TRBJ1-5; D is unclear. There are 14 residues in the CDR3. Germline V CDR1 and CDR2: SGHTA, FQGNSA. V lost 5 bases to trimming and J lost 2 bases, with 10 bases between them.

V is TRBV6-5 and J is TRBJ2-1, with D tentatively TRBD2 (5 bases). The CDR3 is made up of 13 amino acids. Trimming pared 9 bases from V and 2 bases from J, leaving 11 bases between. Germline V CDR1 and CDR2: MNHEY, SVGAGI. In DNA form, the CDR3 reads TGTGCCAGTACTAGGGTCCCCTACAATGAGCAGTTCTTC. Translated: CASTRVPYNEQFF.

The V and J genes are TRBV6-6 and TRBJ1-5, with 11 nucleotides matching TRBD1. The germline V gene encodes CDR1 MNHNY and CDR2 SVGAGI (reference sequence). The CDR3 totals 15 residues. The V gene end was trimmed by 5 bases and the J gene end by 5 bases; junction bases not matched to a gene: 5. CDR3 protein: CASSRDRGSDQPQHF. The CDR3 DNA follows: TGTGCCAGCAGTCGGGACAGGGGGTCGGATCAGCCCCAGCATTTT.

The chain recombines TRBV7-2 with TRBJ1-2, with a possible D match to TRBD1 (6 bases). Trimming stripped 5 bases from V and 4 bases from J, with 14 bases between. The CDR3 has 14 residues. Per the germline V gene, CDR1 is SGHTA and CDR2 is FQGNSA. The CDR3 DNA sequence: TGTGCCAGCAGCCCCAGCCAGGGGTTCTATGGCTACACCTTC. It yields the protein CASSPSQGFYGYTF.

Of note for this clone: Additional DNA sequences in this sample encode the identical CDR3. This sequence joins TRBV29-1 and TRBJ1-2; the D is unclear. The CDR3 totals 11 residues. Germline lookup yields CDR1 SQVTM and CDR2 ANQGSEA. V lost 6 bases, J lost 5 bases, and 10 bases lay in between. The CDR3 region has the DNA TGCAGCGTAAATAGAGAGTATGGCTACACCTTC. This gives the protein CSVNREYGYTF.

The J gene is TRBJ2-5, the V gene TRBV30; TRBD2 matches 8 bases. The CDR3 length is 12 residues. V gave up 5 bases and J gave up 2 bases; unmatched junction bases: 1. Germline V lookup: CDR1 GTSNPN, CDR2 SVGIG (reference sequence). CDR3 residues: CAWSSGQETQYF. DNA for the CDR3: TGTGCCTGGTCTAGCGGGCAAGAGACCCAGTACTTC.

The chain recombines TRBV11-2 with TRBJ2-1; 7 nucleotides align to TRBD2. Germline lookup yields CDR1 SGHAT and CDR2 FQNNGV. V gave up 2 bases and J gave up 7 bases; unmatched junction bases: 11. The length of the CDR3 is 16 residues. This CDR3 is CASSLILGKLANEQFF. The CDR3 nucleotides are TGTGCCAGCAGCTTAATTCTGGGGAAACTAGCGAATGAGCAGTTCTTC. Full variable domain (remainder filled in from reference TRBV11-2 and TRBJ2-1): EAGVAQSPRYKIIEKRQSVAFWCNPISGHATLYWYQQILGQGPKLLIQFQNNGVVDDSQLPKDRFSAERLKGVDSTLKIQPAKLEDSAVYLCASSLILGKLANEQFFGPGTRLTVL.

The chain has TRBV30 and TRBJ1-6, with D maybe TRBD1 (5 bases). This CDR3 spans 17 amino acids. V was clipped by 2 bases and J by 0 bases, with 14 bases between them. Germline CDR1 GTSNPN, CDR2 SVGIG (reference sequence). The CDR3 sequence: CAWSSSGTYSYNSPLHF. The CDR3 bases are TGTGCCTGGAGTAGCTCGGGGACTTACTCCTATAATTCACCCCTCCACTTT.

The chain employs TRBV29-1 and TRBJ1-5; D is ambiguous. The germline CDR1 and CDR2 sequences are SQVTM and ANQGSEA. Trimming removed 4 bases at V and 6 bases at J, with 13 bases between. The CDR3 runs 13 residues. This CDR3 is CSVAQSRGQPQHF. The CDR3 DNA reads as TGCAGCGTTGCGCAATCGCGGGGTCAGCCCCAGCATTTT.

The genes are TRBV6-1 and TRBJ2-7; D is uncertain. Germline V gene sequence: CDR1 MNHNS, CDR2 SASEGT. V dropped 6 bases and J dropped 5 bases, with 8 bases sitting between them. The CDR3 has 11 amino acids. CDR3 bases: TGTGCCAGCAGCGAAAGGCACGAGCAGTACTTC. It specifies CASSERHEQYF.

The CDR3 protein is CAWSRSQLSNQPQHF. The DNA of the CDR3 is TGTGCCTGGAGTAGGAGTCAGCTTAGCAATCAGCCCCAGCATTTT. The rearrangement joins TRBV30 to TRBJ1-5; D ambiguous. Germline CDR1 reads GTSNPN; CDR2 reads SVGIG (reference sequence). The CDR3 loop spans 15 amino acids. The V and J ends lost 2 bases and 0 bases respectively, with 11 bases between them.

This chain uses TRBV7-2 with TRBJ2-2, with D tentatively TRBD1 (6 bases). Trimming pared 8 bases from V and 0 bases from J, leaving 10 bases between. Germline CDR1 reads SGHTA; CDR2 reads FQGNSA. This CDR3 has 14 residues. The CDR3 nucleotides read TGTGCCAGCCCAGCAGGGGCGAACACCGGGGAGCTGTTTTTT. It yields the protein CASPAGANTGELFF. Complete variable domain (other parts from reference TRBV7-2 and TRBJ2-2): GAGVSQSPSNKVTEKGKDVELRCDPISGHTALYWYRQSLGQGLEFLIYFQGNSAPDKSGLPSDRFSAERTGGSVSTLTIQRTQQEDSAVYLCASPAGANTGELFFGEGSRLTVL.

V is TRBV29-1 and J is TRBJ2-3; 9 bases line up with TRBD2. V gave up 7 bases and J gave up 5 bases; unmatched junction bases: 19. The germline V gene encodes CDR1 SQVTM and CDR2 ANQGSEA. The CDR3 is 17 amino acids. The CDR3: CSAYPAGGPTSGDTQYF. The CDR3 coding sequence is TGCAGCGCCTATCCAGCGGGGGGTCCCACCTCAGGAGATACGCAGTATTTT.

V and J are TRBV6-5 and TRBJ1-1, with 7 nucleotides matching TRBD1. The germline gives CDR1 MNHEY, CDR2 SVGAGI. J gave up 2 bases and V 5 bases, and 5 bases lay outside the gene matches. The CDR3 runs 14 residues. The CDR3 coding sequence is TGTGCCAGCAGTGGACAGGAGATTAACACTGAAGCTTTCTTT. This codes for CASSGQEINTEAFF.

This clone has a single count. The chain combines TRBV20-1 with TRBJ2-1, with unresolved D. V was clipped by 1 base and J by 6 bases, with 4 bases between them. The CDR3 has 11 amino acids. The germline gives CDR1 DFQATT, CDR2 SNEGSKA (reference sequence). The CDR3 here is CSARAPNEQFF. For the CDR3, the DNA is TGCAGTGCTAGAGCCCCCAATGAGCAGTTCTTC.

Remarks on this clone: In the same sample, other DNA sequences code for this CDR3. V gene TRBV29-1 combines with J gene TRBJ2-2; the D is unclear. V was cut by 4 bases and J by 4 bases, with 4 bases left in between. The CDR3 totals 11 residues. From germline, CDR1 is SQVTM and CDR2 ANQGSEA. CDR3 sequence: CSVVRTGELFF. The CDR3 DNA reads TGCAGCGTTGTGCGCACCGGGGAGCTGTTTTTT.

J is TRBJ1-1 and V is TRBV30, with TRBD1 matching over 7 bases. From germline, CDR1 is GTSNPN and CDR2 SVGIG (reference sequence). The CDR3 extends over 12 amino acids. J was trimmed by 3 bases and V by 5 bases; bases with no gene match: 3. The CDR3 region has the DNA TGTGCCTGGGGACAGGCGGACACTGAAGCTTTCTTT. As protein: CAWGQADTEAFF.

CDR3 coding DNA: TGTGCCAGCTCACCCCCGGGACAGGGGGCAATCGGCACCGGGGAGCTGTTTTTT. Translated, it gives CASSPPGQGAIGTGELFF. The V and J genes are TRBV18 and TRBJ2-2, with 12 nucleotides matching TRBD1. The CDR3 is 18 amino acids. V trimming: 3 bases; J trimming: 4 bases; junction bases outside the gene matches: 9. Germline V lookup: CDR1 KGHSH, CDR2 LQKENI.